The source of this T cell receptor (beta chain) is a study of vaccination and CD4 T cells after COVID-19. The CDR3 has 16 amino acids. Germline values: CDR1 SGHRS, CDR2 YFSETQ. V lost 4 bases to trimming and J lost 2 bases, with 13 bases between them. Cultured CD4+ T cell DNA was sequenced using the Oncomine TCR Beta short-read assay. TCRdb reanalysed the PCR reads using MiXCR and keeps one entry per CDR3 protein. The profile covers some 9,600 distinct CDR3 sequences, with around 50% appearing a single time and about a fifth taken by the ten largest. The treatment was: approximately nine-day PBMC culture with coronavirus spike peptide pools or control peptides (ViraFEST assay). This clonotype turned up a few times. Its antigen is as yet unknown.

The sequencing sample was made of CD4+ T cells from blood, cultured in vitro. V is TRBV5-1 and J is TRBJ2-6, with a possible D match to TRBD1 (6 bases). This sequence originates from a human donor who had recovered from COVID-19. CDR3: CASSEQGWAGANVLTF. CDR3 nucleotides: TGCGCCAGCAGCGAACAGGGTTGGGCTGGGGCCAACGTCCTGACTTTC. Full variable domain (remainder filled in from reference TRBV5-1 and TRBJ2-6): KAGVTQTPRYLIKTRGQQVTLSCSPISGHRSVSWYQQTPGQGLQFLFEYFSETQRNKGNFPGRFSGRQFSNSRSEMNVSTLELGDSALYLCASSEQGWAGANVLTFGAGSRLTVL.